These T cell receptor beta chains were read from a single sample in a study of OX40 agonist ivuxolimab in advanced cancers. Profiling relied on immunoSEQ multiplex PCR, and the TCRdb table lists in-frame clones only, not all of them. This sample carries around 18,000 clones, approximately 85% of them seen once, and the ten largest clones take roughly 28%. The sample was CD4+ or CD8+ T cells sorted from blood, taken in a trial of the OX40 agonist ivuxolimab. These receptors all stem from an adult with an advanced solid tumor such as melanoma, head and neck, liver or kidney cancer. Each CDR3 is given with its conserved first and last residue. Each record gives: D gene, J gene, V gene, CDR3 protein, CDR3 DNA. The D gene is left open where the match is weak.

d_call: .; j_call: TRBJ2-1; v_call: TRBV5-8; cdr3_aa: CASSVTVASYNEQFF; cdr3_nt: TGTGCCAGCAGCGTGACAGTTGCCTCCTACAATGAGCAGTTCTTC
d_call: .; j_call: TRBJ1-1; v_call: TRBV7-6; cdr3_aa: CASSSQAYDTEAFF; cdr3_nt: TGTGCCAGCAGCTCACAGGCCTATGACACTGAAGCTTTCTTT
d_call: TRBD2; j_call: TRBJ2-1; v_call: TRBV9; cdr3_aa: CASSVRTSGSNEQFF; cdr3_nt: TGTGCCAGCAGCGTCCGGACTAGCGGGAGTAATGAGCAGTTCTTC
d_call: TRBD1; j_call: TRBJ2-5; v_call: TRBV7-7; cdr3_aa: CASSRGQGNQETQYF; cdr3_nt: TGTGCTAGCAGCCGGGGACAGGGAAACCAAGAGACCCAGTACTTC
d_call: .; j_call: TRBJ1-2; v_call: TRBV4-3; cdr3_aa: CASRQVGGGFGYTF; cdr3_nt: TGCGCCAGCCGCCAAGTAGGAGGGGGTTTTGGCTACACCTTC
d_call: .; j_call: TRBJ2-1; v_call: TRBV21-1; cdr3_aa: CASSPFGSGNHYNEQFF; cdr3_nt: .
d_call: .; j_call: TRBJ2-7; v_call: TRBV29-1; cdr3_aa: CSVVHEYEQYF; cdr3_nt: TGCAGCGTAGTACATGAGTACGAGCAGTACTTC
d_call: .; j_call: TRBJ1-6; v_call: TRBV4-1; cdr3_aa: CASSQDRLGNSPLHF; cdr3_nt: TGCGCCAGCAGCCAAGATCGATTAGGTAATTCACCCCTCCACTTT
d_call: TRBD1; j_call: TRBJ2-4; v_call: TRBV27; cdr3_aa: CASSGTGFEYIQYF; cdr3_nt: TGTGCCAGCAGTGGGACAGGGTTTGAGTACATTCAGTACTTC
d_call: .; j_call: TRBJ1-2; v_call: TRBV30; cdr3_aa: CAWSVRGLDGYTF; cdr3_nt: TGTGCCTGGAGTGTACGTGGGCTTGACGGCTACACCTTC
d_call: .; j_call: TRBJ2-7; v_call: TRBV11-1; cdr3_aa: CASSVTALTNSLF; cdr3_nt: TGTGCCAGCAGCGTGACGGCCCTGACGAATTCTCTCTTC